These 19 T cell receptor beta chains were sequenced from one sample in a study of Ad26.COV2.S vaccination and SARS-CoV-2 variants. Treatment of the sample: around 19 received Ad26.COV2.S at low or high dose, single or two shots; about 5 received placebo; per-sample allocation not given. Specimens were obtained on day 63 following the first vaccine or placebo injection. The repertoire was sequenced with immunoSEQ multiplex PCR; TCRdb's copy has only in-frame clones and lacks some. The sample lists roughly 680,000 clones, approximately 88% occurring once. This specimen consisted of peripheral blood, obtained in a trial of Ad26.COV2.S vaccine versus placebo. The receptors shown here come from a person aged 18-65 years who received the Ad26.COV2.S COVID-19 vaccine or a placebo.

CDR3 sequence: CASSYEGPDTQYF. CDR3 DNA: TGTGCCAGCAGTTACGAGGGCCCAGATACGCAGTATTTT. The chain links TRBV6-5 to TRBJ2-3; a possible D gene is TRBD2 (5 bases). Trimming took 2 bases from V and 4 from J, leaving 7 bases between them. CDR1 and CDR2 (germline): MNHEY, SVGAGI. There are 13 residues in the CDR3.

The V gene is TRBV6-5, the J gene TRBJ1-3; weak D call: TRBD1 (5 bases). In germline, CDR1 is MNHEY, CDR2 SVGAGI. The CDR3 covers 15 residues. Between the trimmed V and J ends, which lost 6 bases and 0 bases, there was a span of 12 bases. CDR3 nucleotide sequence: TGTGCCAGCAGGCGCAGGGTCTTCTCTGGAAACACCATATATTTT. Its protein product is CASRRRVFSGNTIYF.

This clone was seen once. The V call is TRBV11-2, the J call TRBJ1-6; D call uncertain. The V end lost 3 bases, the J end lost 8 bases, and 14 bases lay between the germline ends. The CDR3 covers 15 residues. Germline CDR1 is SGHAT and CDR2 is FQNNGV. CDR3 nucleotides: TGTGCCAGCAGCTTGTTGGGTCGTACGGATTCACCCCTCCACTTT. This gives the protein CASSLLGRTDSPLHF.

The rearrangement joins TRBV3-1 (or the pseudogene TRBV3-2) to TRBJ1-2; possible D gene TRBD1, 5 bases. The CDR3 spans 12 residues. Germline CDR1 LGHDT, CDR2 YNNKEL (reference sequence). The V end lost 5 bases, the J end lost 5 bases, and 9 bases lay between the germline ends. CDR3 sequence reads: CASSGGKYGYTF. The CDR3 bases are TGTGCCAGCAGCGGGGGGAAGTATGGCTACACCTTC.

The chain employs TRBV5-1 and TRBJ2-7, with 11 bases aligning to TRBD2. Per germline, CDR1 SGHRS and CDR2 YFSETQ. This CDR3 spans 16 amino acids. V was clipped by 1 base and J by 4 bases; unmatched bases: 7. The CDR3 protein is CASSLRTSGLLYEQYF. CDR3 DNA sequence: TGCGCCAGCAGCTTGAGGACTAGCGGGCTACTGTACGAGCAGTACTTC.

This clone has just a few counts. The chain joins TRBV7-9 to TRBJ2-7; 8 nucleotides match TRBD2. Germline-derived CDR1 and CDR2 are SEHNR and FQNEAQ (reference sequence). This CDR3 comprises 13 residues. The V segment lost 7 bases and the J segment 7 bases; nucleotides outside the gene matches: 9. CDR3: CASMASGHIEQYF. CDR3 in DNA: TGTGCCAGCATGGCTAGCGGGCATATTGAGCAGTACTTC.

J is TRBJ2-2 and V is TRBV5-1; TRBD2 aligns across 8 bases. With V trimmed by 4 bases and J by 0 bases, 2 bases remained unmatched. The CDR3 sequence is 15 residues long. Germline V gene sequence: CDR1 SGHRS, CDR2 YFSETQ. The CDR3 region is CASSRSGTNTGELFF. The CDR3 bases are TGCGCCAGCAGCCGTAGCGGGACGAACACCGGGGAGCTGTTTTTT.

This rearrangement joins TRBV30 to TRBJ1-6, with D possibly being TRBD1 (5 bases). CDR3 length: 13 amino acids. CDR1 and CDR2 (germline): GTSNPN, SVGIG (reference sequence). The V end was cut by 7 bases, the J end by 5 bases, with 12 bases between. DNA for the CDR3: TGTGCCTTCTGGGGGGGGAATAATTCACCCCTCCACTTT. This encodes CAFWGGNNSPLHF.

V and J are TRBV24-1 and TRBJ2-6; 7 nucleotides align to TRBD1. V lost 4 bases, J lost 3 bases, and 5 bases stayed unmatched. The CDR3 runs to 16 residues. Germline V gives CDR1 KGHDR, CDR2 SFDVKD. The CDR3 coding sequence is TGTGCCACCAGTGACCAAACAGGGGTTGGGGCCAACGTCCTGACTTTC. This translates into CATSDQTGVGANVLTF.

This chain connects TRBV6-6 to TRBJ1-5, with 9 bases identical to TRBD1. With 6 bases clipped from V and 6 bases from J, the junction kept 9 bases outside the gene matches. The CDR3 sequence is 15 residues long. Germline assignment: CDR1 MNHNY and CDR2 SVGAGI (reference sequence). The chain's CDR3 is CASSSGTGWFQPQHF. The CDR3 DNA reads TGTGCCAGCAGCTCCGGGACAGGGTGGTTTCAGCCCCAGCATTTT.

The chain joins TRBV6-2 or TRBV6-3 to TRBJ2-4, with 12 bases matching TRBD1. In germline, CDR1 is MNHEY, CDR2 SVGEGT. This CDR3 region has 14 residues. Unmatched junction bases numbered 8, after V lost 5 bases and J lost 12 bases. This CDR3 reads CASSRDRGPRGQYF. CDR3 DNA: TGTGCCAGCAGTCGGGACAGGGGGCCCAGGGGTCAGTACTTC.

V usage is TRBV4-2 and J usage is TRBJ2-4, with D maybe TRBD2 (5 bases). In germline, CDR1 is LGHNA, CDR2 YNFKEQ. The V gene lost 4 bases and the J gene lost 7 bases, with 14 bases spanning the gap. This CDR3 region has 14 residues. The CDR3 reads CASSPLWAGNIQYF. The CDR3 nucleotides read TGTGCCAGCAGCCCCCTCTGGGCGGGTAACATTCAGTACTTC.

This chain joins TRBV25-1 and TRBJ1-2, with 9 bases fitting TRBD1. Germline V CDR1 and CDR2: MGHDK, SYGVNS. V trimming: 3 bases; J trimming: 4 bases; junction bases outside the gene matches: 9. The CDR3 runs to 16 residues. The DNA of the CDR3 is TGTGCCAGCAGTGATTCACCGGGACAGGGCGGCTATGGCTACACCTTC. As protein: CASSDSPGQGGYGYTF.

J is TRBJ1-4 and V is TRBV5-1; D ambiguous. Trimming pared 4 bases from V and 6 bases from J, leaving 22 bases between. Germline CDR1 and CDR2: SGHRS and YFSETQ. The CDR3 has 17 residues. CDR3 protein: CASSLGIGLGRDEKLFF. The CDR3 nucleotides read TGCGCCAGCAGCCTAGGTATTGGTTTAGGGAGAGATGAAAAACTGTTTTTT.

This chain joins TRBV5-8 and TRBJ2-3, with D unresolved. Germline assignment: CDR1 SGHTS and CDR2 YDEGEE. V lost 2 bases and J 3 bases, leaving 7 bases between the germline ends. CDR3 length: 13 residues. DNA of the CDR3: TGTGCCAGCAGCTTCCTACATACAGATACGCAGTATTTT. The encoded protein is CASSFLHTDTQYF. The variable domain in full, with the rest retrieved from reference TRBV5-8 and TRBJ2-3, is EAGVTQSPTHLIKTRGQQATLRCSPISGHTSVYWYQQALGLGLQFLLWYDEGEERNRGNFPPRFSGRQFPNYSSELNVNALELEDSALYLCASSFLHTDTQYFGPGTRLTVL.

With respect to this clone: Distinct nucleotide sequences in the sample also encode this CDR3. The CDR3 loop is CSARRGGGYTF. CDR3 bases: TGCAGTGCACGAAGGGGCGGTGGCTACACCTTC. This chain uses TRBV20-1 with TRBJ1-2; D is perhaps TRBD1 (5 bases). This CDR3 contains 11 residues. Germline V gene sequence: CDR1 DFQATT, CDR2 SNEGSKA (reference sequence). V lost 6 bases and J lost 7, with 12 bases in between.

The rearrangement links TRBV29-1 to TRBJ2-2; D remains unclear. There are 12 residues in the CDR3. V was trimmed by 6 bases and J by 1 base, leaving 6 bases between them. Germline assignment: CDR1 SQVTM and CDR2 ANQGSEA. The CDR3 sequence: CSVHRNTGELFF. DNA of the CDR3: TGCAGCGTCCACAGGAACACCGGGGAGCTGTTTTTT.

The chain joins TRBV7-8 to TRBJ1-2; maybe TRBD1 (6 bases). The V gene's germline CDR1 is SGHVS and CDR2 FQNEAQ. CDR3 length equals 14 residues. V lost 1 base and J lost 4, with 10 bases in between. The CDR3 nucleotides are TGTGCCAGCAGCTTAGGGAGGGGGGCCTATGGCTACACCTTC. Translating it yields CASSLGRGAYGYTF.

This clone is a singleton in its sample. V and J are TRBV7-9 and TRBJ2-2, with D uncertain. V lost 2 bases and J 1 base, leaving 2 bases between the germline ends. The CDR3 contains 13 residues. The germline V gene encodes CDR1 SEHNR and CDR2 FQNEAQ (reference sequence). DNA for the CDR3: TGTGCCAGCAGCTTAAAGAACACCGGGGAGCTGTTTTTT. The encoded protein is CASSLKNTGELFF.